Below, 5 T cell receptor beta chains from the same sample are listed, as sequenced in a study of cytomegalovirus exposure and HLA in healthy donors (dated by TCRdb to the late 2010s). Libraries were constructed by the immunoSEQ multiplex PCR assay. Imported from immuneACCESS, the table was reduced by TCRdb to in-frame sequences with V and J called. These copies leave out some clones; in studies compared against another copy, an unresolved V gene accounts for under half, and the cause of the remainder is not known. Counted in this sample were over 250,000 clones; roughly 90% of them appeared once. The ten top clones hold more than 0.9% of the sample. Sequenced material: PBMCs. Receptors were obtained from a woman under 40 in good health and CMV-seropositive.

The count of this clone is one. The J gene is TRBJ1-5, the V gene TRBV27; the match to TRBD1 covers 11 bases. From germline, CDR1 is MNHEY and CDR2 SMNVEV (reference sequence). The V gene end was trimmed by 3 bases and the J gene end by 7 bases; junction bases not matched to a gene: 2. The CDR3 totals 14 residues. CDR3 region: CASSLGTGGQPQHF. The CDR3 region has the DNA TGTGCCAGCAGTTTGGGGACAGGGGGACAGCCCCAGCATTTT.

The table lists this clone with a count of one. The chain couples TRBV5-1 to TRBJ2-1; TRBD1 agrees at 8 bases. Germline loops: CDR1 SGHRS, CDR2 YFSETQ. The CDR3 has 16 amino acids. Unmatched junction bases numbered 12, after V lost 5 bases and J lost 5 bases. CDR3 protein: CASRANAGTGHNEQFF. The CDR3 bases are TGCGCCAGCAGGGCGAACGCCGGGACAGGACACAATGAGCAGTTCTTC.

The gene calls are TRBV4-3 and TRBJ2-7; 9 nucleotides align to TRBD1. Germline values: CDR1 LGHNA, CDR2 YSLEER. CDR3 length: 15 amino acids. The V gene end was trimmed by 1 base and the J gene end by 5 bases; junction bases not matched to a gene: 6. In nucleotides, the CDR3 is TGCGCCAGCAGCCAAGGGGGACAGGGATATCACGAGCAGTACTTC. Translation: CASSQGGQGYHEQYF.

The V gene is TRBV11-3, the J gene TRBJ1-4; the match to TRBD1 covers 7 bases. From germline, CDR1 is SGHNT and CDR2 YENEEA. This CDR3 spans 15 amino acids. The V gene end was trimmed by 4 bases and the J gene end by 3 bases; junction bases not matched to a gene: 5. The CDR3 sequence is CASSCRQGPNEKLFF. CDR3 DNA sequence: TGTGCCAGCAGCTGCCGACAGGGACCTAATGAAAAACTGTTTTTT.

As concerns this clone: The sample holds other DNA sequences that translate to the same CDR3. V is TRBV6-1 and J is TRBJ1-2; D may be TRBD1 (5 bases). From germline, CDR1 is MNHNS and CDR2 SASEGT. Trimming left V 4 bases short and J 0 bases short, with 12 bases between. The CDR3 extends over 15 amino acids. The CDR3 is CASSGSGGANYGYTF. The CDR3 region has the DNA TGTGCCAGCAGTGGTAGCGGGGGAGCTAACTATGGCTACACCTTC.